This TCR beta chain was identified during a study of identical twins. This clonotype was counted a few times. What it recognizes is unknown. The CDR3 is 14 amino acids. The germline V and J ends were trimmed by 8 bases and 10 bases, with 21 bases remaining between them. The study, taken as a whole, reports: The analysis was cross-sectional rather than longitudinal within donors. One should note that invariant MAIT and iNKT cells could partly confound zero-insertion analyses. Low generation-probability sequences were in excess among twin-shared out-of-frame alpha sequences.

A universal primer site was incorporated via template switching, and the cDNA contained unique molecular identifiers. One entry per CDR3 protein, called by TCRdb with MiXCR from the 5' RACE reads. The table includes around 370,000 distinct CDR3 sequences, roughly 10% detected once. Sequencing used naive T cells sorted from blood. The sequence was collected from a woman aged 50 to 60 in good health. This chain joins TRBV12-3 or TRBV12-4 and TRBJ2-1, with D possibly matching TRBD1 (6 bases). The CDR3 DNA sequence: TGTGCCAGCTCCCACTTGGGGGCCGCCTTAGAGCAGTTCTTC. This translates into CASSHLGAALEQFF.